This TCR beta chain was recovered during a study of CD8 T cells in ankylosing spondylitis. In germline, CDR1 is SQVTM, CDR2 ANQGSEA. CDR3 length: 14 residues. Trimming left V 7 bases short and J 2 bases short, with 15 bases between. This clonotype was seen repeatedly, ten times or more. No antigen is known for it. Study-wide findings and caveats: Disease-linked clones bore a CD8+ phenotype and were relatively rare in peripheral blood. Ankylosing spondylitis blood appeared to be characterized by a TCR beta motif of several highly homologous variants.

From the 5' RACE reads, TCRdb called clonotypes with MiXCR, one entry per CDR3 protein. The data show under 250,000 distinct CDR3 sequences, just under 7.5% seen once. The TCR originated in a male donor with ankylosing spondylitis. The sequencing input was blood, either unsorted or a sorted T cell fraction (not recorded which). V and J are TRBV29-1 and TRBJ2-1; a weak D match, TRBD2 (7 bases). Here the CDR3 reads CSALRGGPYNEQFF. In DNA form, the CDR3 reads TGCAGCGCCCTAAGGGGGGGGCCCTACAATGAGCAGTTCTTC.